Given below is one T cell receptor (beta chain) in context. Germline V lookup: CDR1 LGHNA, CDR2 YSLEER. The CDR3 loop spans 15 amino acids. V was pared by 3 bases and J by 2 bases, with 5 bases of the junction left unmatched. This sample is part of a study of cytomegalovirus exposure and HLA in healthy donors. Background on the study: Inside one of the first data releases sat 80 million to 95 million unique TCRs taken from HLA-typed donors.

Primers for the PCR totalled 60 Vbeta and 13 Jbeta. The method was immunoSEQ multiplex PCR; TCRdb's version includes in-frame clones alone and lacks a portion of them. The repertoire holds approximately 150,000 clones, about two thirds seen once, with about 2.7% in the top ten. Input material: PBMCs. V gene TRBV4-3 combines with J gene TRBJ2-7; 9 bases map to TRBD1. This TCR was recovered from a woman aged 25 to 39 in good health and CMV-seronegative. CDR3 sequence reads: CASSQIRDRAYEQYF. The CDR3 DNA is TGCGCCAGCAGCCAGATCCGGGACAGGGCCTACGAGCAGTACTTC.